This T cell receptor (beta chain) was observed in a study of blood T cell repertoires in COVID-19. Participants, 18 to 89 years old, spanned around 25 US areas. TCRdb's copy holds only in-frame clones and misses some; the assay was immunoSEQ multiplex PCR. Among about 160,000 clones listed, approximately 82% were seen once. Sequenced input: PBMCs or T cells enriched from blood (not recorded which). This clonotype was sampled from a man between 60 and 70 years old who had recovered from COVID-19.

Here the CDR3 reads CASSPGLAGNYEQYF. The CDR3 bases are TGCGCCAGCAGCCCGGGACTAGCGGGGAACTACGAGCAGTACTTC. The chain recombines TRBV5-1 with TRBJ2-7; 13 bases agree with TRBD2. V shed 4 bases and J 3 bases; nucleotides not matched to a gene: 4. Germline values: CDR1 SGHRS, CDR2 YFSETQ. The CDR3 length is 15 residues.